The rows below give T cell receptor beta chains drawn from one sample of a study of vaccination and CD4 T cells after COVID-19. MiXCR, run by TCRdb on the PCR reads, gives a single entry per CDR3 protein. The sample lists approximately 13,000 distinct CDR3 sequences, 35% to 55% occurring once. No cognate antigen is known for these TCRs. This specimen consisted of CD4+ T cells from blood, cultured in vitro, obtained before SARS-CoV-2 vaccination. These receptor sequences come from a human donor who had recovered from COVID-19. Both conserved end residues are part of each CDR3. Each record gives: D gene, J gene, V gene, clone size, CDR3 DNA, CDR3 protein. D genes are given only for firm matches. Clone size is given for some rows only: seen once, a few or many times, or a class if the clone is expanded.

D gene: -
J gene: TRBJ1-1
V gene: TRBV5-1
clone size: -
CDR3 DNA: TGCGCCAGCAGCAGACAGGTGGATGGGAACACTGAAGCTTTCTTT
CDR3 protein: CASSRQVDGNTEAFF

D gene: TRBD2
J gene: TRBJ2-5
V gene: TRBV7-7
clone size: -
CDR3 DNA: TGTGCCAGCAGCTCTAGCGGGGGGGCCGGGGAGACCCAGTACTTC
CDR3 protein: CASSSSGGAGETQYF

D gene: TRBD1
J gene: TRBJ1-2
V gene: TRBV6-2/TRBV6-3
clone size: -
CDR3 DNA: TGTGCCAGCGGAAACAGGGGGCTAGGCTATGGCTACACCTTC
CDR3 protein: CASGNRGLGYGYTF

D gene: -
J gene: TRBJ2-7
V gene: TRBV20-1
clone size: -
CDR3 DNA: TGCAGCCAGCAGGGCCCTAGCCACGAGCAGTACTTC
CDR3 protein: CSQQGPSHEQYF

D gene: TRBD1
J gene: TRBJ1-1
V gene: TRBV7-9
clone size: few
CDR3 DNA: TGTGCCAGCAGCCCCCGGGACAGGGGAATGTACACTGAAGCTTTCTTT
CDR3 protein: CASSPRDRGMYTEAFF

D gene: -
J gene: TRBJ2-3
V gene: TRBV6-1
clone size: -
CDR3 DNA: TGTGCCGCGAAGACAGCTGGCACAGATACGCAGTATTTT
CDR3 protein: CAAKTAGTDTQYF

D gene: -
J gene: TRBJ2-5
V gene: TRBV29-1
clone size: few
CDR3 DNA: TGCAGCGTTGGGGTTTTAGGATTAGAGACCCAGTACTTC
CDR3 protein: CSVGVLGLETQYF

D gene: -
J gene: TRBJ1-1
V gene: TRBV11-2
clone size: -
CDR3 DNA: TGTGCCAGCAGCTTACCAGGGTATACTGAAGCTTTCTTT
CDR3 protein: CASSLPGYTEAFF

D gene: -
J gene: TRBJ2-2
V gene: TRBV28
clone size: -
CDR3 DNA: TGTGCCATTAACGGGGGTGGTTTCACCGGGGAGCTGTCTTTT
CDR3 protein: CAINGGGFTGELSF

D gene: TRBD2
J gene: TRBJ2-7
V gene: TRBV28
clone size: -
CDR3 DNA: TGTGCCAGCAGTTTCTCTAGCGGAAGCTCCTACGAGCAGTACTTC
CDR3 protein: CASSFSSGSSYEQYF

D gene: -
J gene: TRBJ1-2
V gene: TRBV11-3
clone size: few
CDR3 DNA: TGTGCCAGCAGGGCGGCAGGGACCAACTATGGCTACACCTTC
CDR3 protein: CASRAAGTNYGYTF

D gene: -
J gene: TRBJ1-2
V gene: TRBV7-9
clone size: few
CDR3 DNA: TGTGCCAGCAGCAATTTCAGGACAAGGAATGGCTACACCTTC
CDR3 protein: CASSNFRTRNGYTF

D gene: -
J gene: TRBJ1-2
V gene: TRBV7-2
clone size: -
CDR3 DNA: TGTGCCAGCAGCTCCGGACAACGGGAGAGAGGCTACACCTTC
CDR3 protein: CASSSGQRERGYTF

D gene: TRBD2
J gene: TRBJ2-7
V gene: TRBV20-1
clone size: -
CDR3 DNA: TGCAGTGCTAGTCCTAGCGGTAGTCTCGAGCAGTACTTC
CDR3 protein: CSASPSGSLEQYF

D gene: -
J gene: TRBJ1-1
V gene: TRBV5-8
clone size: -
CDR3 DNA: TGTGCCAGCAGCCTACAGTTGGGCCTGAACACTGAAGCTTTCTTT
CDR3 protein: CASSLQLGLNTEAFF

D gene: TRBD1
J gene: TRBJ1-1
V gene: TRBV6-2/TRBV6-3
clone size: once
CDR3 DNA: TGTGCCAGCAGTTCAGAGGACAGGGGATCTGAAGCTTTCTTT
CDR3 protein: CASSSEDRGSEAFF

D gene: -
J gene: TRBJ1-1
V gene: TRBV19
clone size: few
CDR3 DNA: TGTGCCAGTAGTACCCCTCCCAACACTGAAGCTTTCTTT
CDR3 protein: CASSTPPNTEAFF

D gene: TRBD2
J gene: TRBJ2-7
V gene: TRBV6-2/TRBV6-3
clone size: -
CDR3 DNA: TGTGCCAGCAGCCCCTTAGGGGCGGGAGGTTCCTACGAGCAGTACTTC
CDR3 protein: CASSPLGAGGSYEQYF

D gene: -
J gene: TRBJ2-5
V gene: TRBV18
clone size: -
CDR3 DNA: TGTGCCAGCTCACCCGCTCGGGCCAGACAAGAGACCCAGTACTTC
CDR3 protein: CASSPARARQETQYF

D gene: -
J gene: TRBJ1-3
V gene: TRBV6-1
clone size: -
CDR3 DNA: TGTGCCAGCAGTCTTAGGACCGGCTCTGGAAACACCATATATTTT
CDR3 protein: CASSLRTGSGNTIYF

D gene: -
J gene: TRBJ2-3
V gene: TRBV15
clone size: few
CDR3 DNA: TGTGCCACCAGCCAGCGTAGCGGTAGCACAGATACGCAGTATTTT
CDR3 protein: CATSQRSGSTDTQYF

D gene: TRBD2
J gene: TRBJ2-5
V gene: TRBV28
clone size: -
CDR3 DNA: TGTGCCAGCAGCAATAGCGGGGTGCAAGAGACCCAGTACTTC
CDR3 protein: CASSNSGVQETQYF

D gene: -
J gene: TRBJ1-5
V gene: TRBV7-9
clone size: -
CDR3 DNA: TGTGCCAGCAGCCTGCGCGAGGGCCAGCCCCAGCATTTT
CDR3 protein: CASSLREGQPQHF

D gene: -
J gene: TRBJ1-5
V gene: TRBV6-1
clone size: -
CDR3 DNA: TGTGCCAGCAGTCCCATCGGTACCTCAAATCGGCCCCAGCATTTT
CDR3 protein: CASSPIGTSNRPQHF

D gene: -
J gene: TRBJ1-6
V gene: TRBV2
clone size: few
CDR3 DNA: TGTGCCAGCAGGCTCGACGGTAATTCACCCCTCCACTTT
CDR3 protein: CASRLDGNSPLHF

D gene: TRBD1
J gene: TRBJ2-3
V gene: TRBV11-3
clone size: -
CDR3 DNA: TGTGCCAGCAGCCCGCCGGGACAGGGCATAGATACGCAGTATTTT
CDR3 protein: CASSPPGQGIDTQYF

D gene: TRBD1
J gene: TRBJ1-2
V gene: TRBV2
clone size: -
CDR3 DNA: TGTGCCAGCAGTGAAGGCAGGGGGAATGGCTACACCTTC
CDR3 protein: CASSEGRGNGYTF

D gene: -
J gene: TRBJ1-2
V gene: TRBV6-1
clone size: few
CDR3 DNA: TGTGCCAGCAGTCCCCCCGGCACGGGTGGCTACACCTTC
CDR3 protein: CASSPPGTGGYTF